This T cell receptor (beta chain) comes out of a study of blood T cell repertoires in COVID-19. Overall study: Whether acute or convalescent, the COVID-19 samples came from the United States, Italy and Spain. Sample material is recorded as cDNA or gDNA derived from T cells, B-cell-depleted T cells, or PBMCs.

This clone was seen just once. Per the study methods: Estimated nucleated cell counts came from reference gene primer amplification. Generated by immunoSEQ multiplex PCR, the TCRdb table keeps only in-frame clones and is missing some. V and J calls plus clone size are reproduced from that table; the DNA served to infer D and trimming. The sample lists 200,000 to 300,000 clones, about 87% occurring once. This CDR3 is 13 amino acids long. V was shortened by 4 bases and J by 3 bases, with 10 bases between the two germline ends. The sequence was collected from a man in his 60s who had recovered from COVID-19. The chain uses TRBV12-3 or TRBV12-4 and TRBJ2-7; D may be TRBD1 (5 bases). Sequencing used peripheral blood. CDR3 DNA sequence: TGTGCCAGCAGTTCAGGACAACGCTACGAGCAGTACTTC. It encodes CASSSGQRYEQYF.